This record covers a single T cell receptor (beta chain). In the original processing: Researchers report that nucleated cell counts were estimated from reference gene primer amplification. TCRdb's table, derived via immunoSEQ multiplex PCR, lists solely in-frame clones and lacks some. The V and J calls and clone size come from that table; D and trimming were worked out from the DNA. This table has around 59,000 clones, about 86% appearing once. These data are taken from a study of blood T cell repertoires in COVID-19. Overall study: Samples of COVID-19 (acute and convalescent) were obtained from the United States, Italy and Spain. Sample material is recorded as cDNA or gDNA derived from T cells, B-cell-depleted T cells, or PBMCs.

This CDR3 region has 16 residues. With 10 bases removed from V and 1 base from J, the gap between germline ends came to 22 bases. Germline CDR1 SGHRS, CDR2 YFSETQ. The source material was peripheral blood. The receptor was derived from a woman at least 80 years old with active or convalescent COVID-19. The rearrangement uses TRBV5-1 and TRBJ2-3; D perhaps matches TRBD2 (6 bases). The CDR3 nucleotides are TGCGCCTCACTCCCGGGAGACGGGCGGGGCACAGATACGCAGTATTTT. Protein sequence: CASLPGDGRGTDTQYF.